This T cell receptor beta chain comes out of a study of Ad26.COV2.S vaccination and SARS-CoV-2 variants. Study in general: Participants got Ad26.COV2.S intramuscularly, once or twice 56 days apart.

Treatment of the sample: around 19 received Ad26.COV2.S at low or high dose, single or two shots; several received placebo; per-sample allocation not given. Samples were taken on day 63 after the first vaccine or placebo injection. An adult aged 18-55 years in Boston served as the donor. The V segment lost 1 base and the J segment 4 bases; nucleotides outside the gene matches: 0. The CDR3 totals 15 residues. CDR1 is SGDLS and CDR2 is YYNGEE in the germline V gene. The table came from immunoSEQ multiplex PCR; TCRdb's copy has only in-frame clones and leaves some out. Of roughly 350,000 clones in the sample, approximately 86% were seen once.

This receptor was identified in a person aged 18-60 years who received the Ad26.COV2.S COVID-19 vaccine or a placebo. V and J are TRBV9 and TRBJ2-2; the match to TRBD2 covers 11 bases. Sequenced here: peripheral blood, sampled in a trial of Ad26.COV2.S vaccine versus placebo. CDR3 DNA sequence: TGTGCCAGCAGCGTACTAGCGGGAGGCACCGGGGAGCTGTTTTTT. Its translation: CASSVLAGGTGELFF.